Listed below are T cell receptor beta chains from one sample, sequenced in a study of control samples from healthy donors and cancer patients. Clones were read by immunoSEQ multiplex PCR, and TCRdb kept only the in-frame ones, dropping some. This table has about 44,000 clones, 80% to 90% appearing once. Sequencing was carried out using PBMCs. These receptors came from a woman aged 60-75 years with lung cancer. Each CDR3 is given with its conserved first and last residue. The order of the fields is D gene, clone size, J gene, V gene, CDR3 protein, CDR3 DNA. A D gene is named only where the DNA matches it firmly. Clone size is given for some rows only: seen once, a few or many times, or a class if the clone is expanded.

d_call: NA; clone_size: NA; j_call: TRBJ2-4; v_call: TRBV2; cdr3_aa: CASRVLAGGDIQYF; cdr3_nt: TGTGCCAGCAGGGTACTAGCCGGGGGAGACATTCAGTACTTC
d_call: NA; clone_size: NA; j_call: TRBJ1-2; v_call: TRBV6-6; cdr3_aa: CASNDGVSSYGYTF; cdr3_nt: TGTGCCAGCAACGACGGCGTCAGCAGCTATGGCTACACCTTC
d_call: TRBD1; clone_size: NA; j_call: TRBJ2-5; v_call: TRBV7-2; cdr3_aa: CASSSTGGEETQYF; cdr3_nt: TGTGCCAGCAGCTCGACAGGGGGAGAAGAGACCCAGTACTTC
d_call: TRBD2; clone_size: NA; j_call: TRBJ2-7; v_call: TRBV2; cdr3_aa: CASRLAGTSYEQYF; cdr3_nt: TGTGCCAGCAGACTAGCGGGAACGTCCTACGAGCAGTACTTC
d_call: NA; clone_size: NA; j_call: TRBJ1-1; v_call: TRBV15; cdr3_aa: CATMRGGATNTEAFF; cdr3_nt: TGTGCCACCATGCGGGGGGGAGCGACGAACACTGAAGCTTTCTTT
d_call: NA; clone_size: NA; j_call: TRBJ1-1; v_call: TRBV7-9; cdr3_aa: CASSFSVDTEAFF; cdr3_nt: TGTGCCAGCAGCTTTTCGGTGGACACTGAAGCTTTCTTT
d_call: TRBD1; clone_size: NA; j_call: TRBJ1-2; v_call: TRBV5-1; cdr3_aa: CASSLGDRVGGYTF; cdr3_nt: TGCGCCAGCAGCCTGGGGGACAGGGTTGGTGGCTACACCTTC
d_call: NA; clone_size: NA; j_call: TRBJ1-1; v_call: TRBV27; cdr3_aa: CASSLGQNTEAFF; cdr3_nt: TGTGCCAGCAGTTTGGGACAGAACACTGAAGCTTTCTTT
d_call: TRBD1; clone_size: NA; j_call: TRBJ1-5; v_call: TRBV7-9; cdr3_aa: CASSSGDSWESNQPQHF; cdr3_nt: TGTGCCAGCAGCTCCGGGGACAGTTGGGAGAGCAATCAGCCCCAGCATTTT
d_call: NA; clone_size: NA; j_call: TRBJ2-7; v_call: TRBV30; cdr3_aa: CAWGWDEQYF; cdr3_nt: TGTGCCTGGGGTTGGGACGAGCAGTACTTC
d_call: NA; clone_size: few; j_call: TRBJ1-1; v_call: TRBV15; cdr3_aa: CATSGDGFEAFF; cdr3_nt: TGTGCCACCAGCGGGGACGGATTTGAAGCTTTCTTT
d_call: TRBD2; clone_size: NA; j_call: TRBJ2-7; v_call: TRBV3-1/TRBV3-2; cdr3_aa: CASSQDARLAGKQYF; cdr3_nt: TGTGCCAGCAGCCAAGATGCGCGACTAGCGGGAAAGCAGTACTTC
d_call: NA; clone_size: NA; j_call: TRBJ2-7; v_call: TRBV10-3; cdr3_aa: CAISDGQGSSYEQYF; cdr3_nt: TGTGCCATCAGTGACGGGCAGGGGAGCTCCTACGAGCAGTACTTC
d_call: NA; clone_size: NA; j_call: TRBJ2-5; v_call: TRBV5-1; cdr3_aa: CASSSLGGLWETQYF; cdr3_nt: TGCGCCAGCAGCTCCCTGGGGGGTCTATGGGAGACCCAGTACTTC
d_call: TRBD1; clone_size: NA; j_call: TRBJ1-2; v_call: TRBV7-9; cdr3_aa: CASSFPDREGGYTF; cdr3_nt: TGTGCCAGCAGCTTCCCGGACAGGGAGGGTGGCTACACCTTC
d_call: TRBD1; clone_size: NA; j_call: TRBJ2-2; v_call: TRBV11-1; cdr3_aa: CASSLAMGQGKNTGELFF; cdr3_nt: TGTGCCAGCAGCTTAGCGATGGGACAGGGGAAGAACACCGGGGAGCTGTTTTTT
d_call: TRBD1; clone_size: NA; j_call: TRBJ2-1; v_call: TRBV11-2; cdr3_aa: CASSSRTGSHNEQFF; cdr3_nt: TGTGCCAGCAGCTCTAGGACAGGGAGCCACAATGAGCAGTTCTTC
d_call: TRBD2; clone_size: once; j_call: TRBJ2-3; v_call: TRBV7-6; cdr3_aa: CASSLNSLLTSDPGTDTQYF; cdr3_nt: TGTGCCAGCAGCTTAAACAGCCTTCTTACTAGCGACCCGGGGACAGATACGCAGTATTTT
d_call: NA; clone_size: NA; j_call: TRBJ1-4; v_call: TRBV15; cdr3_aa: CATSRDRGLGLATNEKLFF; cdr3_nt: TGTGCCACCAGCAGAGATAGGGGTCTTGGTCTTGCAACTAATGAAAAACTGTTTTTT
d_call: TRBD1; clone_size: NA; j_call: TRBJ1-5; v_call: TRBV27; cdr3_aa: CASRRTGANQPQHF; cdr3_nt: TGTGCCAGCAGGCGGACAGGGGCCAATCAGCCCCAGCATTTT
d_call: NA; clone_size: NA; j_call: TRBJ2-1; v_call: TRBV5-1; cdr3_aa: CASSLAGVAQHICNEQFF; cdr3_nt: TGCGCCAGCAGCTTGGCGGGGGTCGCCCAGCATATATGCAATGAGCAGTTCTTC
d_call: NA; clone_size: few; j_call: TRBJ2-1; v_call: TRBV19; cdr3_aa: CASSTPGGGSYNEQFF; cdr3_nt: TGTGCCAGTAGTACCCCAGGTGGAGGCTCCTACAATGAGCAGTTCTTC
d_call: TRBD2; clone_size: NA; j_call: TRBJ2-1; v_call: TRBV30; cdr3_aa: CAGGGRAGNEQFF; cdr3_nt: TGTGCGGGCGGCGGGAGGGCCGGCAATGAGCAGTTCTTC
d_call: TRBD1; clone_size: few; j_call: TRBJ1-2; v_call: TRBV12-3/TRBV12-4; cdr3_aa: CASSLTGDNGYTF; cdr3_nt: TGTGCCAGCAGTTTGACAGGGGATAATGGCTACACCTTC
d_call: NA; clone_size: NA; j_call: TRBJ2-1; v_call: TRBV6-2/TRBV6-3; cdr3_aa: CASSYRPLNNEQFF; cdr3_nt: TGTGCCAGCAGTTATCGTCCCCTCAACAATGAGCAGTTCTTC
d_call: NA; clone_size: NA; j_call: TRBJ1-1; v_call: TRBV30; cdr3_aa: CAWSVDNRGAFF; cdr3_nt: TGTGCCTGGAGTGTAGACAATCGGGGAGCTTTCTTT
d_call: TRBD1; clone_size: once; j_call: TRBJ1-2; v_call: TRBV7-2; cdr3_aa: CASSKNPGGGYTF; cdr3_nt: TGTGCCAGCAGCAAAAACCCAGGGGGTGGCTACACCTTC